This is a list of T cell receptor beta chains from one sample in a study of cytomegalovirus exposure and HLA in healthy donors. Clones were read by immunoSEQ multiplex PCR, and TCRdb kept only the in-frame ones, dropping some. The sample lists over 150,000 clones, roughly 77% occurring once. What was sequenced was PBMCs. The receptor set was obtained from a middle-aged woman in good health and CMV-seropositive. Each CDR3 is given with its conserved first and last residue. Fields, in order: clone size, V gene, J gene, D gene, CDR3 DNA, CDR3 protein. D genes are given only for firm matches. Not every row has a clone size; where given, it reads once, few, many or a size class.

clone_size: NA
v_call: TRBV6-5
j_call: TRBJ2-1
d_call: TRBD2
cdr3_nt: TGTGCCAGCAGTCCCGGGACTAGCGGGACGAATGAGCAGTTCTTC
cdr3_aa: CASSPGTSGTNEQFF

clone_size: NA
v_call: TRBV5-6
j_call: TRBJ2-7
d_call: NA
cdr3_nt: TGTGCCAGCAGCTTGACAGGGAACTCCTACGAGCAGTACTTC
cdr3_aa: CASSLTGNSYEQYF

clone_size: NA
v_call: TRBV6-5
j_call: TRBJ2-7
d_call: TRBD2
cdr3_nt: TGTGCCAGCAGCCGATCTAGCGGGGTAAACTACGAGCAGTACTTC
cdr3_aa: CASSRSSGVNYEQYF

clone_size: NA
v_call: TRBV5-8
j_call: TRBJ2-1
d_call: NA
cdr3_nt: TGTGCCAGCAGCTTCAGGCTCGTTGTAGACAATGAGCAGTTCTTC
cdr3_aa: CASSFRLVVDNEQFF

clone_size: NA
v_call: TRBV6-1
j_call: TRBJ2-7
d_call: NA
cdr3_nt: TGTGCCAGCAGTCCTTGGGCTGACGAGCAGTACTTC
cdr3_aa: CASSPWADEQYF

clone_size: NA
v_call: TRBV4-1
j_call: TRBJ2-3
d_call: NA
cdr3_nt: TGCGCCAGCAGCCAAGCCCCTTTCACTAGGCGTACGCAGTATTTT
cdr3_aa: CASSQAPFTRRTQYF

clone_size: NA
v_call: TRBV30
j_call: TRBJ2-4
d_call: NA
cdr3_nt: TGTGCCTGGAGTTATCCCGGGAGCACCAAAAACATTCAGTACTTC
cdr3_aa: CAWSYPGSTKNIQYF

clone_size: NA
v_call: TRBV18
j_call: TRBJ2-7
d_call: TRBD2
cdr3_nt: TGTGCCAGCTCACCCCGACTAGCGGGCTCCTACAAGCAGTACTTC
cdr3_aa: CASSPRLAGSYKQYF

clone_size: NA
v_call: TRBV6-1
j_call: TRBJ2-3
d_call: TRBD2
cdr3_nt: TGTTCGACGACTAGCGGACAACTCGGCACAGATACGCAGTATTTT
cdr3_aa: CSTTSGQLGTDTQYF

clone_size: NA
v_call: TRBV6-5
j_call: TRBJ1-2
d_call: NA
cdr3_nt: TGTGCCAGCAGCCACGAGGTGGACTATGGCTACACCTTC
cdr3_aa: CASSHEVDYGYTF

clone_size: NA
v_call: TRBV21-1
j_call: TRBJ2-5
d_call: NA
cdr3_nt: TGTGCCAGCACCCGGAGCCTAAGGGAGACCCAGTACTTC
cdr3_aa: CASTRSLRETQYF

clone_size: NA
v_call: TRBV4-1
j_call: TRBJ2-7
d_call: NA
cdr3_nt: TGCGCCAGCAGCCAAGACCGAGACTTAAACTCCTACGAGCAGTACTTC
cdr3_aa: CASSQDRDLNSYEQYF

clone_size: NA
v_call: TRBV18
j_call: TRBJ2-5
d_call: NA
cdr3_nt: TGTGCCAGCTCACCACGGCTCCAAGAGACCCAGTACTTC
cdr3_aa: CASSPRLQETQYF

clone_size: NA
v_call: TRBV27
j_call: TRBJ1-2
d_call: NA
cdr3_nt: TGTGCCGGCTCGGGTGGAGGCTACACCTTC
cdr3_aa: CAGSGGGYTF

clone_size: NA
v_call: TRBV28
j_call: TRBJ1-3
d_call: TRBD1
cdr3_nt: TGTGCCAGCAGCCCTACAGGGGGCCTTGGAAACACCATATATTTT
cdr3_aa: CASSPTGGLGNTIYF

clone_size: NA
v_call: TRBV4-3
j_call: TRBJ2-7
d_call: NA
cdr3_nt: TGCGCCAGCAGCCAAGGAAGGTCTTTGGAGGGGGGGGAAGAGCAGTACTTC
cdr3_aa: CASSQGRSLEGGEEQYF

clone_size: once
v_call: TRBV19
j_call: TRBJ2-7
d_call: NA
cdr3_nt: TGTGCCAGTAGTACAGGGACACCGAGCTCCTACGAGCAGTACTTC
cdr3_aa: CASSTGTPSSYEQYF

clone_size: NA
v_call: TRBV7-2
j_call: TRBJ1-6
d_call: NA
cdr3_nt: TGTGCCAGCAGCTTGACAGAGACCTCACCCCTCCACTTT
cdr3_aa: CASSLTETSPLHF

clone_size: NA
v_call: TRBV5-1
j_call: TRBJ2-1
d_call: TRBD1
cdr3_nt: TGCGCCAGCAGCACGGGACAGGAAAACAATGAGCAGTTCTTC
cdr3_aa: CASSTGQENNEQFF

clone_size: NA
v_call: TRBV16
j_call: TRBJ1-1
d_call: NA
cdr3_nt: TGTGCCAGCAGCCAATATGGGGGGGCGGCTGAAGCTTTCTTT
cdr3_aa: CASSQYGGAAEAFF

clone_size: few
v_call: TRBV5-1
j_call: TRBJ2-7
d_call: NA
cdr3_nt: TGCGCCAGCAGCTTGGGACTAGTTCCCTACGAGCAGTACTTC
cdr3_aa: CASSLGLVPYEQYF

clone_size: NA
v_call: TRBV5-4
j_call: TRBJ1-1
d_call: NA
cdr3_nt: TGTGCCAGCGGGGGGGAGGCCACTGAAGCTTTCTTT
cdr3_aa: CASGGEATEAFF

clone_size: once
v_call: TRBV7-9
j_call: TRBJ1-5
d_call: TRBD1
cdr3_nt: TGTGCCAGCAGCTTATCGGGGACAGGAAATAGCAATCAGCCCCAGCATTTT
cdr3_aa: CASSLSGTGNSNQPQHF

clone_size: few
v_call: TRBV13
j_call: TRBJ2-3
d_call: TRBD2
cdr3_nt: TGTGCCAGCAGCCCGAGGACTAGCGGGGTCTACTTTCCTAGCACAGATACGCAGTATTTT
cdr3_aa: CASSPRTSGVYFPSTDTQYF

clone_size: NA
v_call: TRBV2
j_call: TRBJ2-3
d_call: TRBD2
cdr3_nt: TGTGCCAGCAATCGACTAGCGGGAGGGACAGATACGCAGTATTTT
cdr3_aa: CASNRLAGGTDTQYF

clone_size: NA
v_call: TRBV6-1
j_call: TRBJ2-5
d_call: NA
cdr3_nt: TGTGCCAGCAGTGGGAGGGACAGACTCGGGGAGACCCAGTACTTC
cdr3_aa: CASSGRDRLGETQYF

clone_size: NA
v_call: TRBV4-3
j_call: TRBJ2-3
d_call: NA
cdr3_nt: TGCGCCAGCAGCCAAGGCGAGGGGGTTACGCAGTATTTT
cdr3_aa: CASSQGEGVTQYF

clone_size: NA
v_call: TRBV5-4
j_call: TRBJ1-5
d_call: NA
cdr3_nt: TGTGCCAGCAGCGGTCCGGGTCAGCCCCAGCATTTT
cdr3_aa: CASSGPGQPQHF

clone_size: once
v_call: TRBV5-4
j_call: TRBJ2-5
d_call: TRBD2
cdr3_nt: TGTGCCAGCAGCCCAACCGGGACTACGCAAGAGACCCAGTACTTC
cdr3_aa: CASSPTGTTQETQYF

clone_size: NA
v_call: TRBV7-2
j_call: TRBJ2-5
d_call: NA
cdr3_nt: TGTGCCAGCAGCTTAGCCCGGGGGGAGACCCAGTACTTC
cdr3_aa: CASSLARGETQYF

clone_size: NA
v_call: TRBV5-6
j_call: TRBJ2-5
d_call: NA
cdr3_nt: TGTGCCAGCAGCTTGGACGACAGACAAGAGACCCAGTACTTC
cdr3_aa: CASSLDDRQETQYF

clone_size: NA
v_call: TRBV19
j_call: TRBJ1-2
d_call: NA
cdr3_nt: TGTGCCAGTAGTACGAACCAGGGAGGGAGTAACTATGGCTACACCTTC
cdr3_aa: CASSTNQGGSNYGYTF

clone_size: NA
v_call: TRBV7-8
j_call: TRBJ1-4
d_call: TRBD1
cdr3_nt: TGTGCCAGCAGCTTAGACAAACAGGGGGCTCGGGGAAAACTGTTTTTT
cdr3_aa: CASSLDKQGARGKLFF

clone_size: NA
v_call: TRBV6-5
j_call: TRBJ1-2
d_call: TRBD1
cdr3_nt: TGTGCCAGCACCTACAGGGGAATTGGCTACACCTTC
cdr3_aa: CASTYRGIGYTF

clone_size: NA
v_call: TRBV28
j_call: TRBJ2-7
d_call: NA
cdr3_nt: TGTGCTATACAGGGCCGGCTTTACGAGCAGTACTTC
cdr3_aa: CAIQGRLYEQYF

clone_size: NA
v_call: TRBV5-6
j_call: TRBJ2-3
d_call: NA
cdr3_nt: TGTGCCAGCAGCTTGGGACACCTCACAGATACGCAGTATTTT
cdr3_aa: CASSLGHLTDTQYF

clone_size: NA
v_call: TRBV9
j_call: TRBJ1-2
d_call: TRBD1
cdr3_nt: TGTGCCAGCAGCGTAGATGGAGGAGTGGGGGACAGGGCCCTCGGCTATGGCTACACCTTC
cdr3_aa: CASSVDGGVGDRALGYGYTF

clone_size: NA
v_call: TRBV6-5
j_call: TRBJ1-2
d_call: NA
cdr3_nt: TGTGCCAGCAGTGAAGGGGGGGACTATGGCTACACCTTC
cdr3_aa: CASSEGGDYGYTF

clone_size: NA
v_call: TRBV28
j_call: TRBJ1-4
d_call: NA
cdr3_nt: TGTGCCAGCAGTTTGGACAGTTCTCTTGCAACTAATGAAAAACTGTTTTTT
cdr3_aa: CASSLDSSLATNEKLFF

clone_size: NA
v_call: TRBV2
j_call: TRBJ2-1
d_call: TRBD2
cdr3_nt: TGTGCCAGCAGCGAACTAGCGGGAATCGGCAATGAGCAGTTCTTC
cdr3_aa: CASSELAGIGNEQFF

clone_size: NA
v_call: TRBV6-6
j_call: TRBJ1-1
d_call: NA
cdr3_nt: TGTGCCAGCACCTACGGGGGGGACACTGAAGCTTTCTTT
cdr3_aa: CASTYGGDTEAFF

clone_size: NA
v_call: TRBV5-4
j_call: TRBJ1-1
d_call: NA
cdr3_nt: TGTGCCAGCAGCCCCGGGGGGGCGTGGGTAGCTGAAGCTTTCTTT
cdr3_aa: CASSPGGAWVAEAFF

clone_size: NA
v_call: TRBV30
j_call: TRBJ2-7
d_call: NA
cdr3_nt: TGTGCCTGGCAGCCCCCCAGTAGGGGCCCTTCCTACGAGCAGTACTTC
cdr3_aa: CAWQPPSRGPSYEQYF

clone_size: NA
v_call: TRBV7-2
j_call: TRBJ1-4
d_call: NA
cdr3_nt: TGTGCCAGCAGCTTAGAGACGATCGGGGAAAAACTGTTTTTT
cdr3_aa: CASSLETIGEKLFF

clone_size: few
v_call: TRBV19
j_call: TRBJ1-5
d_call: NA
cdr3_nt: TGTGCCAGTAGTGTAATTCGGGGGGGGCAGCCCCAGCATTTT
cdr3_aa: CASSVIRGGQPQHF